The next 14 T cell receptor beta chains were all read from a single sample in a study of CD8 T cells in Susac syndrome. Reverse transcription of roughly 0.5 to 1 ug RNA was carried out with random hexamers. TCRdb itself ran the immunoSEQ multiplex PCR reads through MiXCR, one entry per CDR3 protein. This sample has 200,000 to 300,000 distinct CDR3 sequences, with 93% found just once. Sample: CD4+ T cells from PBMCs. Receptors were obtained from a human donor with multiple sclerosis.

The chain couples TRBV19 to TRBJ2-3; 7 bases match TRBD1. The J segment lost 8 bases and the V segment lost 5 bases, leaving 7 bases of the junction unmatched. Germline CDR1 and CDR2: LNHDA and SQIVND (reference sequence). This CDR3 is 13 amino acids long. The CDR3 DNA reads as TGTGCCAGTAGTTGGGACAGCTGGGGTACGCAGTATTTT. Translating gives CASSWDSWGTQYF.

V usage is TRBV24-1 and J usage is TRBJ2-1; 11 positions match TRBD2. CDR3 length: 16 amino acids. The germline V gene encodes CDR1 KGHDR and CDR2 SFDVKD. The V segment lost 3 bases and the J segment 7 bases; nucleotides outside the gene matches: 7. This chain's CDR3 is CATSDRLAGGGNEQFF. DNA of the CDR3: TGTGCCACCAGTGATCGGCTAGCGGGGGGCGGGAATGAGCAGTTCTTC.

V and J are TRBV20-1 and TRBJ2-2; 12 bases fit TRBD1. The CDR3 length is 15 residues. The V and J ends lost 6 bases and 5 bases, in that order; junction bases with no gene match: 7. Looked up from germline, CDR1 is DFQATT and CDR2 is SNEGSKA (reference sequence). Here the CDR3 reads CSALPGQGATGELFF. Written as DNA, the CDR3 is TGCAGTGCCCTTCCGGGACAGGGGGCGACCGGGGAGCTGTTTTTT.

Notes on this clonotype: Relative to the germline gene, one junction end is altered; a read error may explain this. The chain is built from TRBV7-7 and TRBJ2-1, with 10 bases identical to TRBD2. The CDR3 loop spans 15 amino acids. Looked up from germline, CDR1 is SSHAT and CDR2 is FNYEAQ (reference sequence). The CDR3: CASSFGLADNNEQFF. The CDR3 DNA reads TGTGCTAGCAGCTTCGGACTAGCGGATAACAATGAGCAGTTCTTC.

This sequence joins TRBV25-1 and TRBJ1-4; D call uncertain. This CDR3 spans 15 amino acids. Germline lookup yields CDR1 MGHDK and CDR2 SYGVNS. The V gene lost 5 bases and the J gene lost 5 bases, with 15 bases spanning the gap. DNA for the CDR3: TGTGCCAGCAGTCCACCGGGCAGTTTGAATGAAAAACTGTTTTTT. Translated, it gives CASSPPGSLNEKLFF.

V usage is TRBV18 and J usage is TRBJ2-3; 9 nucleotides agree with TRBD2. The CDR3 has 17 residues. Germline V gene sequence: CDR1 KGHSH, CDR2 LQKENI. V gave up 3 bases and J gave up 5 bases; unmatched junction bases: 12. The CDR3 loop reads CASSPQDPGLAVDTQYF. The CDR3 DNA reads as TGTGCCAGCTCACCGCAAGACCCGGGACTAGCAGTAGATACGCAGTATTTT.

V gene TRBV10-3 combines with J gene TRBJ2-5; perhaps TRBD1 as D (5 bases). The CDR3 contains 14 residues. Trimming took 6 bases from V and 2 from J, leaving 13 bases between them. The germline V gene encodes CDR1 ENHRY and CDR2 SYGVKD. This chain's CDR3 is CAIRPRAGQETQYF. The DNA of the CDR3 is TGTGCCATCAGACCCAGGGCCGGTCAAGAGACCCAGTACTTC.

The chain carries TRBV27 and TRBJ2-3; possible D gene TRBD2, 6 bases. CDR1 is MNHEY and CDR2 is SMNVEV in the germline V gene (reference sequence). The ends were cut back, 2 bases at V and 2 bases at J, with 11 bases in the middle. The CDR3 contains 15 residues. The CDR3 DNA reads TGTGCCAGCAGTTTAGTCGGGAGAGACACAGATACGCAGTATTTT. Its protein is CASSLVGRDTDTQYF.

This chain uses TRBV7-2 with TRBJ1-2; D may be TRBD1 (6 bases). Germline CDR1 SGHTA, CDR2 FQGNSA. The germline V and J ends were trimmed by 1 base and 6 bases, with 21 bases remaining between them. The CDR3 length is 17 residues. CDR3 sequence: CASSLDGAGAGSNGYTF. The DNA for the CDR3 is TGTGCCAGCAGCTTAGATGGGGCGGGGGCAGGGTCCAATGGCTACACCTTC.

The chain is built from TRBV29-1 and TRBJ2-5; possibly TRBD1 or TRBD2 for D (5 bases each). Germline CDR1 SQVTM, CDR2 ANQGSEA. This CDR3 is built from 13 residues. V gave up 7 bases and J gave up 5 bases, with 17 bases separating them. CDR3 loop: CSATPEGPETQYF. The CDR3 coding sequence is TGCAGCGCCACTCCCGAGGGGCCCGAGACCCAGTACTTC.

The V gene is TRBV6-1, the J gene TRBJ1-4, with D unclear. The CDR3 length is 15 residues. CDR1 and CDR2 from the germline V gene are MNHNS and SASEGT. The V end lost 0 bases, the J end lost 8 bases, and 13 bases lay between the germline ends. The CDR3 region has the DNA TGTGCCAGCAGTGAAGCAAGAGGGATTGGGGAAAAACTGTTTTTT. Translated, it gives CASSEARGIGEKLFF.

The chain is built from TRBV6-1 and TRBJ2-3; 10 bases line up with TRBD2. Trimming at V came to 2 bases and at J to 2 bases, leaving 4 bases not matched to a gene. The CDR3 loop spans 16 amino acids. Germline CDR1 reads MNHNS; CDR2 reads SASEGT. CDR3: CASSELSGGTTDTQYF. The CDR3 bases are TGTGCCAGCAGTGAACTTAGCGGGGGGACCACAGATACGCAGTATTTT.

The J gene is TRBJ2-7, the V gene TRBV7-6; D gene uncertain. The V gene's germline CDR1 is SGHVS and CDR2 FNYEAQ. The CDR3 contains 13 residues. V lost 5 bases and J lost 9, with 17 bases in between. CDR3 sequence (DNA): TGTGCCAGCAGCCTGTCGGAAAAAGCAGGGCAGTACTTC. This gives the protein CASSLSEKAGQYF.

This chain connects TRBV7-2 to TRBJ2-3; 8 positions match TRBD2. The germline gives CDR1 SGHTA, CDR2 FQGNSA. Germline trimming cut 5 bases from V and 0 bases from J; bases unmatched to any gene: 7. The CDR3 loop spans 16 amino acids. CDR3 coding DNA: TGTGCCAGCAGCGAACTAGCGGACACTAGCACAGATACGCAGTATTTT. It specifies CASSELADTSTDTQYF.